This TCR beta chain was identified in a study of cytomegalovirus exposure and HLA in healthy donors. The study ran its PCR with 60 Vbeta and 13 Jbeta primers. Some clones are missing from TCRdb's copy, which holds only in-frame ones; the method was immunoSEQ multiplex PCR. In the table there are about 150,000 clones, 60% to 75% of which are singletons. V shed 6 bases, J shed 4 bases, and the junction held 31 bases outside the gene matches. The germline V gene has CDR1 MDHEN and CDR2 SYDVKM. The CDR3 spans 22 residues. The chain carries TRBV28 and TRBJ1-1, with 8 bases that match TRBD1. Sequencing used PBMCs. The sequence came from a human donor in good health. CDR3 DNA: TGTGCCAGCAGGACAATATCCAGGACAGGGAGGGTTACTTGGAAGGTTAGCACTGAAGCTTTCTTT. Residues: CASRTISRTGRVTWKVSTEAFF.